These 12 T cell receptor beta chains were sequenced from one sample in a study of shared clonotypes between healthy human individuals. Profiled with immunoSEQ multiplex PCR; TCRdb holds only in-frame clones, not every one. The top ten clones hold 10% of a sample with 170,000 or so clones, 66% of them seen once. What was sequenced was memory CD4+ T cells sorted from blood. The subset was: CD45RA-negative fraction. Source of these receptors: a man aged 25 to 40 in good health.

The rearrangement links TRBV7-8 to TRBJ2-7, with no clear D. CDR3 length equals 14 residues. CDR1 is SGHVS and CDR2 is FQNEAQ in the germline V gene. V was trimmed by 1 base and J by 0 bases, leaving 7 bases between them. CDR3 DNA: TGTGCCAGCAGCTTAGTTGCAGGCTCCTACGAGCAGTACTTC. Encoded protein: CASSLVAGSYEQYF.

A few counts support this clone. The chain carries TRBV11-3 and TRBJ2-5; 12 bases match TRBD2. With 1 base clipped from V and 5 bases from J, the junction kept 2 bases outside the gene matches. The CDR3 spans 15 residues. The germline V gene encodes CDR1 SGHNT and CDR2 YENEEA. CDR3 in amino acids: CASSLGTSGKETQYF. In DNA form, the CDR3 reads TGTGCCAGCAGCTTAGGGACTAGCGGGAAGGAGACCCAGTACTTC.

The chain is built from TRBV11-1 and TRBJ2-2, with TRBD1 matching 7 bases. Germline V gene sequence: CDR1 SGHAT, CDR2 FQDESV (reference sequence). This CDR3 has 15 amino acids. V lost 2 bases, J lost 6 bases, and 6 bases stayed unmatched. CDR3 amino acids: CASSLRGRQPGELFF. CDR3 DNA sequence: TGTGCCAGCAGCTTAAGGGGGCGCCAACCCGGGGAGCTGTTTTTT.

The rearrangement uses TRBV9 and TRBJ1-3, with TRBD1 matching 8 bases. In germline, CDR1 is SGDLS, CDR2 YYNGEE. CDR3 length equals 15 residues. V was clipped by 0 bases and J by 3 bases; unmatched bases: 2. This chain's CDR3 is CASSVVGTGGNTIYF. CDR3 coding DNA: TGTGCCAGCAGCGTAGTCGGGACAGGTGGAAACACCATATATTTT.

This clone showed up many times. This chain joins TRBV5-4 and TRBJ2-3, with D unclear. V was trimmed by 4 bases and J by 1 base, leaving 13 bases between them. This CDR3 has 15 residues. Germline V lookup: CDR1 SGHNT, CDR2 YYREEE (reference sequence). CDR3 nucleotide sequence: TGTGCCAGCAGCCCATGCCGGATTTGCACAGATACGCAGTATTTT. Its translation: CASSPCRICTDTQYF.

The genes are TRBV6-6 and TRBJ2-5; D is ambiguous. V lost 7 bases and J lost 2, with 11 bases in between. Germline V gene sequence: CDR1 MNHNY, CDR2 SVGAGI (reference sequence). CDR3 length: 13 amino acids. DNA of the CDR3: TGTGCCAGCATTATGGGTGGGCAAGAGACCCAGTACTTC. The encoded protein is CASIMGGQETQYF.

This clone showed up many times. The chain links TRBV5-1 to TRBJ1-4; D uncertain. Trimming shortened V by 1 base and J by 5 bases, and 9 bases separated the two germline ends. The CDR3 contains 14 residues. Germline values: CDR1 SGHRS, CDR2 YFSETQ. The CDR3 reads CASSLLGLNEKLFF. The CDR3 DNA follows: TGCGCCAGCAGCTTGCTAGGGTTGAATGAAAAACTGTTTTTT.

This clone was detected only a few times. The CDR3 nucleotides read TGTGCCAGCTCACCATACCCCGGGAGCCAGTACGAGCAGTACTTC. It yields the protein CASSPYPGSQYEQYF. The chain has TRBV18 and TRBJ2-7; D may be TRBD2 (6 bases). Germline CDR1 reads KGHSH; CDR2 reads LQKENI. The CDR3 is 15 amino acids. V was pared by 2 bases and J by 4 bases, with 15 bases between.

As DNA, the CDR3 is TGCGCCAGCGGCTTTCTCGCTGGAAACACCATATATTTT. As protein: CASGFLAGNTIYF. The chain couples TRBV4-1 to TRBJ1-3; D is unresolved. This CDR3 region has 13 residues. Per the germline V gene, CDR1 is MGHRA and CDR2 is YSYEKL. V was pared by 8 bases and J by 2 bases, with 10 bases between.

For this clone: Because the CDR3 is missing its conserved closing phenylalanine or tryptophan, this is likely a read error. The DNA is omitted, as the CDR3 cannot be located on it reliably, and the CDR3 follows TCRdb's listing. This chain links TRBV20-1 with TRBJ2-3; TRBD2, as called in the table, went unchecked against the DNA. 10 amino acids form the CDR3, both terminal residues included. Germline CDR1 and CDR2: DFQATT and SNEGSKA (reference sequence). The CDR3 reads CSASGGTSGS.

This chain uses TRBV2 with TRBJ2-7; 11 bases agree with TRBD2. CDR1 is SNHLY, CDR2 FYNNEI, per germline. The CDR3 runs to 16 residues. J was trimmed by 11 bases and V by 4 bases; bases with no gene match: 16. The CDR3 sequence is CASSVPHTSGSSSKYF. DNA of the CDR3: TGTGCCAGCAGTGTTCCCCACACTAGCGGGAGTTCGTCAAAGTACTTC.

This clone was found a few times. This chain links TRBV7-2 with TRBJ2-7; D is perhaps TRBD1 or TRBD2 (5 bases each). The V and J ends lost 5 bases and 0 bases respectively, with 14 bases between them. The germline V gene has CDR1 SGHTA and CDR2 FQGNSA. The CDR3 contains 15 residues. The DNA of the CDR3 is TGTGCCAGCAGCAAATCCGGGACGGACTCCTACGAGCAGTACTTC. This codes for CASSKSGTDSYEQYF.